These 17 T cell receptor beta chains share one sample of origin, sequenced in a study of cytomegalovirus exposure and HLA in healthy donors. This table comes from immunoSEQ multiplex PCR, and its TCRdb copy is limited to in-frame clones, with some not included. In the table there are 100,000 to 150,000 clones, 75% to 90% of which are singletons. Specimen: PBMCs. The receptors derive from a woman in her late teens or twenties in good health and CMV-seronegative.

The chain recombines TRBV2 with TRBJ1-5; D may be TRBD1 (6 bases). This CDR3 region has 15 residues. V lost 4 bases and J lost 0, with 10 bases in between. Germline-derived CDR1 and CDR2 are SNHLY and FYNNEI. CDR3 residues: CASSVGGASNQPQHF. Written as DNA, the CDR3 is TGTGCCAGCAGTGTGGGGGGGGCTAGCAATCAGCCCCAGCATTTT.

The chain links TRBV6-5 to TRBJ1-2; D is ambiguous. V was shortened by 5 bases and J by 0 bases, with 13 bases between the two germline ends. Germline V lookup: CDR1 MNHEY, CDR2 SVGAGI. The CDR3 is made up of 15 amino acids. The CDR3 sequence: CASSLDMSANYGYTF. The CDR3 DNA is TGTGCCAGCAGTCTTGACATGTCAGCTAACTATGGCTACACCTTC.

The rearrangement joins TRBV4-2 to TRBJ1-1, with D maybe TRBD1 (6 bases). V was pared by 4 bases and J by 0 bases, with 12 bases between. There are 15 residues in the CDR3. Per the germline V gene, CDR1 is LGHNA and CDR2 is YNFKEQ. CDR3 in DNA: TGTGCCAGCAGCCCCCGGGACACCCTGAACACTGAAGCTTTCTTT. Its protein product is CASSPRDTLNTEAFF.

Written as DNA, the CDR3 is TGTGCCAGCATTAGGACAGGGGCATACACCGGGGAGCTGTTTTTT. It specifies CASIRTGAYTGELFF. The V and J genes are TRBV2 and TRBJ2-2; 9 bases are a match to TRBD1. This CDR3 is 15 amino acids long. V shed 7 bases and J 3 bases; nucleotides not matched to a gene: 6. Germline V gene sequence: CDR1 SNHLY, CDR2 FYNNEI.

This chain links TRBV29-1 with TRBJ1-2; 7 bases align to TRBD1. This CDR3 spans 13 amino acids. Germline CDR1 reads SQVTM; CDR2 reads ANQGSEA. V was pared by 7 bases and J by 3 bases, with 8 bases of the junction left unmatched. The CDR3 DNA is TGCAGCGGGTCCCAGGGGGAAGACTATGGCTACACCTTC. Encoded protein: CSGSQGEDYGYTF. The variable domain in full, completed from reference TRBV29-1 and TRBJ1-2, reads SAVISQKPSRDICQRGTSLTIQCQVDSQVTMMFWYRQQPGQSLTLIATANQGSEATYESGFVIDKFPISRPNLTFSTLTVSNMSPEDSSIYLCSGSQGEDYGYTFGSGTRLTVV.

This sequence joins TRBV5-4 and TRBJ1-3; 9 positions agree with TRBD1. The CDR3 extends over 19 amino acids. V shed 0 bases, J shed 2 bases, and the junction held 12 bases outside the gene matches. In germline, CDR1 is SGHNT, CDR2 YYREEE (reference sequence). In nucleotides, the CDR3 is TGTGCCAGCAGCTTGGAGGCGGGACAGGGTATCTTCCCTGGAAACACCATATATTTT. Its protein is CASSLEAGQGIFPGNTIYF.

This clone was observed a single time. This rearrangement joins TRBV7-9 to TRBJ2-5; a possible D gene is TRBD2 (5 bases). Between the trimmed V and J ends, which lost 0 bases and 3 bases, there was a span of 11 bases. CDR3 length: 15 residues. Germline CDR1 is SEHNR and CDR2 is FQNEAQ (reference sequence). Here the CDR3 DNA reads TGTGCCAGCAGCTTAGCCTCCGACGGGGAAGAGACCCAGTACTTC. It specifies CASSLASDGEETQYF.

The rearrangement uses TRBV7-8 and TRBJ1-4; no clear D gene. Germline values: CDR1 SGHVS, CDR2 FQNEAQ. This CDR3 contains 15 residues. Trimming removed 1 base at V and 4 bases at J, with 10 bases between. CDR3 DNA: TGTGCCAGCAGCTTAGGATCCCAGTTTAATGAAAAACTGTTTTTT. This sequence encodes CASSLGSQFNEKLFF.

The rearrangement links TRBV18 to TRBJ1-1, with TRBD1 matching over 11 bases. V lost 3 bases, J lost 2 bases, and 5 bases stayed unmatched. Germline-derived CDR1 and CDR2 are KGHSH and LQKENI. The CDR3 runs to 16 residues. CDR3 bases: TGTGCCAGCTCACCCCTCGGGACAGGGGGAAACACTGAAGCTTTCTTT. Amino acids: CASSPLGTGGNTEAFF.

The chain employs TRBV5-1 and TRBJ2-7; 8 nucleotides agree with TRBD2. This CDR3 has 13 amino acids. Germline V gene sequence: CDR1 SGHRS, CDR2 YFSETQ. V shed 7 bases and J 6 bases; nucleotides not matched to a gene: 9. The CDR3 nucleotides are TGCGCCAGCTGGGCCGAGACTAGCGCCGAGCAGTACTTC. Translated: CASWAETSAEQYF.

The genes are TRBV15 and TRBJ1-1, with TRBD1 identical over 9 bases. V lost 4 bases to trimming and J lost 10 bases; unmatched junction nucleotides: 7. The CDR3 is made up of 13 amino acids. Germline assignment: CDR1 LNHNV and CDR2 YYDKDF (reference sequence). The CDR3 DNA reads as TGTGCCACCAGCAACGGGACAGGGCGGGGAGCTTTCTTT. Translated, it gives CATSNGTGRGAFF.

CDR3 sequence (DNA): TGTGCCAGCCGCCTAACTTCGGATCCTAGGGAGACCCAGTACTTC. Translated, it gives CASRLTSDPRETQYF. The genes are TRBV7-2 and TRBJ2-5; D not resolved. V lost 8 bases and J lost 5, with 21 bases in between. CDR3 size: 15 residues. CDR1 is SGHTA, CDR2 FQGNSA, per germline.

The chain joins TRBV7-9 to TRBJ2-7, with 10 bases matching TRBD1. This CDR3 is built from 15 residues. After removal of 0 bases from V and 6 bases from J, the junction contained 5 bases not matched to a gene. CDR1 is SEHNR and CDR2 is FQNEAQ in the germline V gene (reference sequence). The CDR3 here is CASSLAGTGVGEQYV. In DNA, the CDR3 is TGTGCCAGCAGCTTAGCCGGGACAGGGGTGGGCGAGCAGTACGTC.

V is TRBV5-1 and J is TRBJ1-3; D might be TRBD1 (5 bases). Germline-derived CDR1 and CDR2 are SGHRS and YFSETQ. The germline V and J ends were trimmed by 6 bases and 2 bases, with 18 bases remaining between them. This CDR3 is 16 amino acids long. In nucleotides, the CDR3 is TGCGCCAGCACCCCAGGGAACACAGGAGCTGGAAACACCATATATTTT. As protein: CASTPGNTGAGNTIYF.

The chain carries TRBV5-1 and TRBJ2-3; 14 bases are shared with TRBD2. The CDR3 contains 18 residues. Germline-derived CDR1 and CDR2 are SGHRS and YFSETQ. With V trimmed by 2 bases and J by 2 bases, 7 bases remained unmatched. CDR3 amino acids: CASSFGTSGGPTTDTQYF. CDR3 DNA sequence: TGCGCCAGCAGCTTCGGGACTAGCGGGGGCCCAACCACAGATACGCAGTATTTT.

In nucleotides, the CDR3 is TGTGCCAGCAGTTCCGGGACAGGGTTCGACGAGCAGTACTTC. Translating it yields CASSSGTGFDEQYF. The V call is TRBV6-1, the J call TRBJ2-7; the match to TRBD1 covers 9 bases. This CDR3 contains 14 residues. The J segment lost 5 bases and the V segment lost 5 bases, leaving 7 bases of the junction unmatched. Germline V gene lookup returns CDR1 MNHNS and CDR2 SASEGT.

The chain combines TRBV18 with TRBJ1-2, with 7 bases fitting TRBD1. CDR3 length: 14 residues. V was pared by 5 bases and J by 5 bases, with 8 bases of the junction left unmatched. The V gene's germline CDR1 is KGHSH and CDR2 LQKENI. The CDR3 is CASSETGILYGYTF. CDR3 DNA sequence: TGTGCCAGCTCAGAGACAGGGATATTATATGGCTACACCTTC. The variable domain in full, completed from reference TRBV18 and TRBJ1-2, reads NAGVMQNPRHLVRRRGQEARLRCSPMKGHSHVYWYRQLPEEGLKFMVYLQKENIIDESGMPKERFSAEFPKEGPSILRIQQVVRGDSAAYFCASSETGILYGYTFGSGTRLTVV.